These 23 T cell receptor beta chains originate from one sample sequenced in a study of identical twins. TCRdb re-called the 5' RACE reads with MiXCR, one entry per CDR3 protein. The sample records about 530,000 distinct CDR3 sequences, 15% being singletons. This sample was also put to use in a study of yellow fever vaccine responses in identical twins.

The sequenced sample consisted of CD4+ T cells sorted from blood. The receptors here all came from a woman in her late teens or twenties in good health.

In this sample, this clonotype turned up a few times. V and J are TRBV12-3 or TRBV12-4 and TRBJ2-3; D possibly corresponds to TRBD2 (6 bases). The CDR3 covers 14 residues. Deletions cut 3 bases from V and 5 bases from J, with 12 bases between. The CDR3 region has the DNA TGTGCCAGCAGTTTCAGGCAGGGAGGAGATACGCAGTATTTT. Amino acid sequence: CASSFRQGGDTQYF.

The CDR3 loop is CSAGDPGELFF. Here the CDR3 DNA reads TGCAGTGCGGGGGACCCCGGGGAGCTGTTTTTT. The chain joins TRBV20-1 to TRBJ2-2, with D tentatively TRBD1 or TRBD2 (5 bases each). Looked up from germline, CDR1 is DFQATT and CDR2 is SNEGSKA (reference sequence). V was trimmed by 6 bases and J by 6 bases, leaving 8 bases between them. The CDR3 runs 11 residues.

This clonotype was seen a handful of times. V and J are TRBV11-2 and TRBJ2-3, with D perhaps TRBD1 (6 bases). Germline V gives CDR1 SGHAT, CDR2 FQNNGV. Between the trimmed V and J ends, which lost 5 bases and 4 bases, there was a span of 16 bases. CDR3 size: 15 residues. This chain's CDR3 is CASSRGSLVADTQYF. The CDR3 coding sequence is TGTGCCAGCAGCAGGGGGTCCCTAGTGGCAGATACGCAGTATTTT.

This chain connects TRBV7-8 to TRBJ2-1; D might be TRBD2 (5 bases). The V and J ends lost 1 base and 2 bases respectively, with 15 bases between them. In germline, CDR1 is SGHVS, CDR2 FQNEAQ. CDR3 length equals 17 residues. The CDR3 region is CASSLVGGLVAYNEQFF. In nucleotides, the CDR3 is TGTGCCAGCAGCTTAGTTGGAGGCTTAGTTGCCTACAATGAGCAGTTCTTC.

The J gene is TRBJ2-1, the V gene TRBV9; 16 positions match TRBD2. V trimming: 4 bases; J trimming: 14 bases; junction bases outside the gene matches: 9. Germline CDR1 reads SGDLS; CDR2 reads YYNGEE. This CDR3 has 15 amino acids. The CDR3 DNA sequence: TGTGCCAGCAGCCCCGCCGGGACTAGCGGGAGGGGGGAGTTCTTC. Translated: CASSPAGTSGRGEFF.

This clonotype was found a few times. The chain links TRBV20-1 to TRBJ2-7; 8 nucleotides agree with TRBD1. The CDR3 covers 14 residues. J was trimmed by 1 base and V by 6 bases; bases with no gene match: 8. Germline values: CDR1 DFQATT, CDR2 SNEGSKA (reference sequence). CDR3 in DNA: TGCAGTGCGTTGGCAGGGGGCGCGTCCTACGAGCAGTACTTC. Encoded protein: CSALAGGASYEQYF.

This chain links TRBV21-1 with TRBJ2-7; whether TRBD1, the table's D call, matches the DNA was not checked. TRBV21-1 counts as a pseudogene. The CDR3 loop spans 15 amino acids. The CDR3 DNA is TGTGCCAGCCCCGGACATGTCAGTGTAGTCTACGAGCAGTACTTC. Its protein product is CASPGHVSVVYEQYF.

This clonotype occurred a few times. The chain carries TRBV6-1 and TRBJ2-5; 12 nucleotides line up with TRBD2. The junction had 2 bases not matched to a gene; V was cut back by 5 bases and J by 4 bases. This CDR3 has 14 residues. Germline V lookup: CDR1 MNHNS, CDR2 SASEGT. CDR3 sequence (DNA): TGTGCCAGCAGTCCGGGACTAGCGGGAGAGACCCAGTACTTC. Translated: CASSPGLAGETQYF.

This clonotype was recorded at least ten times. The genes are TRBV12-3 or TRBV12-4 and TRBJ2-1; 9 bases match TRBD2. This CDR3 is built from 14 residues. The V segment lost 4 bases and the J segment 8 bases; nucleotides outside the gene matches: 6. The CDR3 protein is CASSSSGKGDEQFF. CDR3 nucleotides: TGTGCCAGCAGTTCTAGCGGGAAGGGAGATGAGCAGTTCTTC.

V is TRBV9 and J is TRBJ2-3, with 7 bases fitting TRBD2. Germline values: CDR1 SGDLS, CDR2 YYNGEE. V shed 0 bases, J shed 6 bases, and the junction held 10 bases outside the gene matches. This CDR3 region has 16 residues. The CDR3 DNA follows: TGTGCCAGCAGCGTAGCTAGCGGCGGAGGTTGGGATACGCAGTATTTT. As protein: CASSVASGGGWDTQYF.

This chain joins TRBV11-1 and TRBJ2-2; the D is unclear. Germline loops: CDR1 SGHAT, CDR2 FQDESV (reference sequence). This CDR3 is built from 17 residues. V shed 1 base and J shed 4 bases, with 16 bases lying between them. Written as DNA, the CDR3 is TGTGCCAGCAGCTTAGAACCCGGGCTGACTCCCACCGGGGAGCTGTTTTTT. Translation: CASSLEPGLTPTGELFF. Full variable domain (missing parts from reference TRBV11-1 and TRBJ2-2): EAEVAQSPRYKITEKSQAVAFWCDPISGHATLYWYRQILGQGPELLVQFQDESVVDDSQLPKDRFSAERLKGVDSTLKIQPAELGDSAMYLCASSLEPGLTPTGELFFGEGSRLTVL.

The chain joins TRBV27 to TRBJ2-7; a weak D match, TRBD1 (5 bases). CDR1 MNHEY and CDR2 SMNVEV come from the germline V gene (reference sequence). V lost 6 bases, J lost 5 bases, and 11 bases lay in between. There are 12 residues in the CDR3. The chain's CDR3 is CASSHRRDEQYF. CDR3 nucleotides: TGTGCCAGCAGCCACAGGAGAGACGAGCAGTACTTC.

This sequence joins TRBV24-1 and TRBJ2-7, with 8 positions matching TRBD1. CDR1 is KGHDR and CDR2 is SFDVKD in the germline V gene. The CDR3 has 17 residues. V lost 2 bases, J lost 1 base, and 9 bases stayed unmatched. The CDR3 DNA follows: TGTGCCACCAGTGATTCCCGACCGGGACAGGCTTCCTACGAGCAGTACTTC. Protein product: CATSDSRPGQASYEQYF.

The gene calls are TRBV12-3 or TRBV12-4 and TRBJ2-2, with TRBD2 matching over 9 bases. J was trimmed by 3 bases and V by 6 bases; bases with no gene match: 8. The CDR3 consists of 16 residues. The CDR3 loop reads CASRGGAGGDTGELFF. The CDR3 bases are TGTGCCAGCAGGGGTGGAGCGGGAGGTGACACCGGGGAGCTGTTTTTT.

This clonotype showed up just a few times. The V call is TRBV5-6, the J call TRBJ2-7, with D uncertain. Looked up from germline, CDR1 is SGHDT and CDR2 is YYEEEE. The ends were cut back, 0 bases at V and 2 bases at J, with 6 bases in the middle. The CDR3 loop spans 13 amino acids. The CDR3 DNA follows: TGTGCCAGCAGCTTGGACGTGCCCTACGAGCAGTACTTC. Translating it yields CASSLDVPYEQYF.

This clonotype was counted ten times or more. The chain employs TRBV3-1 and TRBJ2-5, with 12 nucleotides matching TRBD2. Germline V lookup: CDR1 LGHDT, CDR2 YNNKEL (reference sequence). The CDR3 has 14 residues. Losses at the gene ends were 6 bases for V and 4 bases for J; bases not matched to a gene: 3. This chain's CDR3 is CASRKTSGGETQYF. The CDR3 DNA follows: TGTGCCAGCAGGAAGACTAGCGGGGGAGAGACCCAGTACTTC.

This clonotype showed up just a few times. This rearrangement joins TRBV5-1 to TRBJ2-5; possible D gene TRBD1, 6 bases. The CDR3 contains 14 residues. Trimming removed 3 bases from V and 2 bases from J, with 11 bases in between. Germline lookup yields CDR1 SGHRS and CDR2 YFSETQ. The CDR3, as DNA: TGCGCCAGCAGCTGGGGACAAAGGCAAGAGACCCAGTACTTC. Its translation is CASSWGQRQETQYF.

This sequence joins TRBV20-1 and TRBJ1-6, with a tentative D call TRBD1 (5 bases). Germline-derived CDR1 and CDR2 are DFQATT and SNEGSKA (reference sequence). This CDR3 is 14 amino acids long. V lost 4 bases and J lost 4, with 11 bases in between. Here the CDR3 reads CSAKDGGYNSPLHF. The CDR3 DNA follows: TGCAGTGCTAAAGACGGGGGGTATAATTCACCCCTCCACTTT.

There are a few counts of this clonotype. V gene TRBV7-2 combines with J gene TRBJ1-4, with 9 nucleotides matching TRBD1. J gave up 8 bases and V 6 bases, and 4 bases lay outside the gene matches. This CDR3 is built from 13 residues. CDR1 and CDR2 (germline): SGHTA, FQGNSA. As DNA, the CDR3 is TGTGCCAGCAGGTCCGGGACAGGGGAAAAACTGTTTTTT. Translated: CASRSGTGEKLFF.

This clonotype appeared once. The chain employs TRBV11-2 and TRBJ2-1; 12 nucleotides align to TRBD2. CDR1 is SGHAT, CDR2 FQNNGV, per germline. The trim removed 1 base at V and 15 bases at J, leaving 7 bases unmatched. This CDR3 contains 14 residues. As DNA, the CDR3 is TGTGCCAGCAGCTTAGGCCTAGCGGGAGGGCAGGCGTTCTTC. It codes for CASSLGLAGGQAFF.

This clonotype was counted at least ten times. This chain joins TRBV6-6 and TRBJ2-1; D possibly corresponds to TRBD1 (6 bases). The length of the CDR3 is 12 residues. Germline V gene data show CDR1 as MNHNY and CDR2 as SVGAGI (reference sequence). Trimming removed 11 bases from V and 9 bases from J, with 17 bases in between. CDR3 sequence reads: CAGSEQGGEQFF. CDR3 nucleotide sequence: TGTGCCGGGAGCGAACAGGGTGGTGAGCAGTTCTTC.

The V call is TRBV9, the J call TRBJ2-1, with unresolved D. CDR1 is SGDLS and CDR2 is YYNGEE in the germline V gene. The CDR3 runs 14 residues. The V and J ends lost 1 base and 8 bases respectively, with 13 bases between them. CDR3 in amino acids: CASSVLQKADEQFF. The CDR3 DNA reads TGTGCCAGCAGCGTATTACAGAAAGCAGATGAGCAGTTCTTC.

This clonotype was picked up many times. The rearrangement links TRBV3-1 to TRBJ1-1; D is possibly TRBD1 (5 bases). CDR3 length: 18 amino acids. V lost 4 bases to trimming and J lost 2 bases, with 23 bases between them. CDR1 LGHDT and CDR2 YNNKEL come from the germline V gene (reference sequence). CDR3 protein: CASSPLPGAGTVNTEAFF. Here the CDR3 DNA reads TGTGCCAGCAGCCCCCTCCCCGGGGCCGGGACGGTTAACACTGAAGCTTTCTTT.